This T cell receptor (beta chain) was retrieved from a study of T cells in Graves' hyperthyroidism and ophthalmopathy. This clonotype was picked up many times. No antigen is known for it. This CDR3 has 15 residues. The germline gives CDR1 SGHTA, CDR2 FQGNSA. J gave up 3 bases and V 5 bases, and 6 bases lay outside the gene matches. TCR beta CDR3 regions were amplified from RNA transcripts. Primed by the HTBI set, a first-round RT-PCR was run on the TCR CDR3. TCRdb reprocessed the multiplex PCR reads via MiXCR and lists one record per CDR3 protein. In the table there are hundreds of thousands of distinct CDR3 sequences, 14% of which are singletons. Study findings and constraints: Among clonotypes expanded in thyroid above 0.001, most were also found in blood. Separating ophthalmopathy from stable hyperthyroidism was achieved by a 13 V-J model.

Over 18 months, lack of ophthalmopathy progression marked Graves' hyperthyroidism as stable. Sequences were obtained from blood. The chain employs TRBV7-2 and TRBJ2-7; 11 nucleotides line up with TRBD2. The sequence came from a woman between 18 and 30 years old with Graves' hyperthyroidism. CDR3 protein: CASSETSGTIYEQYF. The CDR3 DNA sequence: TGTGCCAGCAGCGAGACTAGCGGGACAATCTACGAGCAGTACTTC.